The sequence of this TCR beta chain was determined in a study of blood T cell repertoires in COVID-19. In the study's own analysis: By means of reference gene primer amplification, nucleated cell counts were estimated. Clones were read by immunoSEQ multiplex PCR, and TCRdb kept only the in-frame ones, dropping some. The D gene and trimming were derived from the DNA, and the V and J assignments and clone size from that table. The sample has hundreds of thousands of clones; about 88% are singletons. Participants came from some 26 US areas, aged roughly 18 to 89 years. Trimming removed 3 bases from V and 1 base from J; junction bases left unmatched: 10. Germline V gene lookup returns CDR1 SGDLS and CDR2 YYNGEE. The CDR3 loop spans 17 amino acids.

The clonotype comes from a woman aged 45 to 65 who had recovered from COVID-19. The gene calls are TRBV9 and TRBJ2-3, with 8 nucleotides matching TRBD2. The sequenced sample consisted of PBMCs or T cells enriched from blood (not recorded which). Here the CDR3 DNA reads TGTGCCAGCAGCGCGGGCTGGAGCGGGAGTGGCACAGATACGCAGTATTTT. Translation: CASSAGWSGSGTDTQYF.